This T cell receptor (beta chain) was identified in a study of CD8 T cells in ankylosing spondylitis. General study results and limits: Researchers reportedly found disease-linked clones significantly enriched in matched ankylosing spondylitis synovial fluid.

The CDR3 is made up of 11 amino acids. Germline V gene sequence: CDR1 MDHEN, CDR2 SYDVKM. With 1 base removed from V and 8 bases from J, the gap between germline ends came to 5 bases. TCRdb itself ran the 5' RACE reads through MiXCR, one entry per CDR3 protein. This repertoire shows under 150,000 distinct CDR3 sequences, roughly 7.7% found once; its top ten account for 7.3%. Comment on this clonotype: What it recognizes is unknown.

Sequencing input: synovial fluid, either unsorted or a sorted T cell fraction (not recorded which). This clonotype was obtained from a male donor with ankylosing spondylitis. J is TRBJ1-2 and V is TRBV28; D gene uncertain. CDR3 residues: CASSLLGGYTF. For the CDR3, the DNA is TGTGCCAGCAGTTTATTAGGGGGCTACACCTTC.